This T cell receptor (beta chain) was captured by sequencing in a study of T cell repertoires in cytomegalovirus infection. Study-level information: Selection of CMV epitopes for the study included recently identified HLA-C-restricted and well-studied HLA-B-restricted ones. TCR beta signatures that were public indicated CMV infection and matching HLA type.

TCRdb re-called the reads with MiXCR, one entry per CDR3 protein. The sample carries about a million distinct CDR3 sequences, approximately 33% recorded once. The study, taken as a whole, reports: In two of eight donors, the top clonotype was HLA-C-restricted CMV-specific. Public TCR beta family frequency separated CMV-and-HLA carriers, including in an independent cohort.

CDR1 and CDR2 (germline): SEHNR, FQNEAQ (reference sequence). J lost 1 base, V lost 1 base, and 6 bases had no gene match. The CDR3 is made up of 17 amino acids. On this clonotype itself: Antigen specificity is unknown.

The sequence was obtained from a human donor in good health (CMV status not recorded). Some clones in this sample may be carry-over from other donors' samples. The rearrangement joins TRBV7-9 to TRBJ1-5; 8 bases map to TRBD1. Material: cultured CD8+ T cells from PBMCs, obtained from culture after CMV antigen stimulation. In DNA, the CDR3 is TGTGCCAGCAGCTTAGAGTACAGGGGGATCAGCAATCAGCCCCAGCATTTT. This encodes CASSLEYRGISNQPQHF.